These T cell receptor beta chains were read from a single sample in a study of blood T cell repertoires in COVID-19. Sequenced by immunoSEQ multiplex PCR; TCRdb stores in-frame clones only, minus some. This table has under 130,000 clones, 80% to 90% appearing once. Sequenced: peripheral blood. The source is a woman in her sixties with acute or convalescent COVID-19. Each CDR3 is given with its conserved first and last residue. A D gene is named only where the DNA matches it firmly. Some rows mark clone size as missing; the rest say once, few, many or name a class of expanded clone.

j_call,v_call,d_call,clone_size,cdr3_aa,cdr3_nt
TRBJ2-3,TRBV30,TRBD2,NA,CAWSAGRLAGGADTQYF,TGTGCCTGGAGTGCAGGACGCCTAGCGGGAGGGGCAGATACGCAGTATTTT
TRBJ1-6,TRBV15,TRBD1,once,CATSIEDRDNSPLHF,TGTGCCACCAGCATAGAGGACAGGGATAATTCACCCCTCCACTTT
TRBJ2-2,TRBV25-1,TRBD2,NA,CASSESGRRTGELFF,TGTGCCAGCAGTGAAAGCGGGAGAAGGACCGGGGAGCTGTTTTTT
TRBJ1-1,TRBV3-1/TRBV3-2,NA,NA,CASSLGTQNTEAFF,TGTGCCAGCAGCTTGGGGACACAGAACACTGAAGCTTTCTTT
TRBJ2-4,TRBV2,TRBD2,NA,CATPGLAGENIQYF,TGTGCCACCCCGGGACTAGCGGGAGAAAACATTCAGTACTTC
TRBJ1-1,TRBV6-5,NA,NA,CASSSWEGQGRAFF,TGTGCCAGCAGTTCCTGGGAGGGGCAGGGTAGAGCTTTCTTT
TRBJ1-2,TRBV12-3/TRBV12-4,NA,few,CASSKQGYDGYTF,TGTGCCAGCAGCAAACAGGGATACGATGGCTACACCTTC
TRBJ1-1,TRBV7-9,NA,few,CASNSGWVNTEAFF,TGTGCCAGCAACTCAGGGTGGGTGAACACTGAAGCTTTCTTT
TRBJ1-3,TRBV3-1/TRBV3-2,NA,NA,CASSQDLLSSGNTIYF,TGTGCCAGCAGCCAAGATCTACTAAGCTCTGGAAACACCATATATTTT
TRBJ1-6,TRBV6-5,NA,NA,CASKGQVRSPLHF,TGTGCCAGCAAGGGGCAGGTGCGGTCACCCCTCCACTTT
TRBJ1-5,TRBV2,NA,few,CASSELGAEPQHF,TGTGCCAGCAGTGAATTGGGGGCTGAGCCCCAGCATTTT
TRBJ1-1,TRBV2,TRBD1,NA,CASSEGQGGSTEAFF,TGTGCCAGCAGTGAAGGACAGGGTGGTTCCACTGAAGCTTTCTTT
TRBJ1-4,TRBV19,TRBD1,NA,CASSATGQGREKLFF,TGTGCCAGTAGTGCAACTGGACAGGGGAGGGAAAAACTGTTTTTT
TRBJ1-2,TRBV6-5,NA,NA,CASRKEGFGYTF,TGTGCCAGCAGGAAGGAGGGGTTCGGCTACACCTTC
TRBJ2-3,TRBV20-1,NA,medium-sized,CSASYGRFTDTQYF,TGCAGTGCTAGTTACGGGAGATTCACAGATACGCAGTATTTT
TRBJ1-1,TRBV6-5,NA,NA,CASKGRPNTEAFF,TGTGCCAGCAAGGGGAGGCCGAACACTGAAGCTTTCTTT
TRBJ2-2,TRBV19,TRBD2,NA,CASSIDRRGRRAGELFF,TGTGCCAGTAGTATAGATCGTCGCGGGAGAAGGGCGGGGGAGCTGTTTTTT
TRBJ2-2,TRBV3-1/TRBV3-2,TRBD2,NA,CASSQGELAGVTGELFF,TGTGCCAGCAGCCAAGGGGAACTAGCGGGAGTTACCGGGGAGCTGTTTTTT
TRBJ2-7,TRBV2,TRBD2,few,CASRTGTSYYEQYF,TGTGCCAGCAGGACCGGGACTAGTTACTACGAGCAGTACTTC
TRBJ1-1,TRBV5-1,NA,NA,CASSLGQKNTEAFF,TGCGCCAGCAGCTTGGGACAGAAGAACACTGAAGCTTTCTTT
TRBJ2-7,TRBV30,TRBD2,few,CAWRRGSYEQYF,TGTGCCTGGAGGCGCGGGAGCTACGAGCAGTACTTC
TRBJ1-6,TRBV2,NA,NA,CASRGGSLNSPLHF,TGTGCCAGCAGGGGGGGGAGTCTTAATTCACCCCTCCACTTT
TRBJ2-5,TRBV19,NA,NA,CASSTGTGRETQYF,TGTGCCAGCTCTACAGGGACCGGTAGGGAGACCCAGTACTTC
TRBJ2-1,TRBV5-4,NA,NA,CASSFRQGGEQFF,TGTGCCAGCAGCTTCCGGCAGGGCGGTGAGCAGTTCTTC
TRBJ2-1,TRBV5-1,TRBD2,NA,CASSPLWVTSGGSTKYNEQFF,TGCGCCAGCAGTCCCCTCTGGGTGACTAGCGGGGGCTCGACCAAATACAATGAGCAGTTCTTC
TRBJ2-2,TRBV30,NA,NA,CAWRGSTGELFF,TGTGCCTGGAGAGGGAGCACCGGGGAGCTGTTTTTT
TRBJ1-2,TRBV16,NA,few,CAEVSDYGYTF,TGTGCCGAGGTTTCTGACTATGGCTACACCTTC
TRBJ2-5,TRBV10-1,NA,NA,CASSEQVWATQYF,TGCGCCAGCAGTGAGCAAGTCTGGGCAACCCAGTACTTC
TRBJ1-1,TRBV6-5,TRBD1,NA,CASQRDRMNTEAFF,TGTGCCAGCCAACGGGACAGGATGAACACTGAAGCTTTCTTT
TRBJ2-1,TRBV6-5,TRBD2,NA,CASSSLAGGGGEQFF,TGTGCCAGCAGCTCTCTAGCGGGAGGTGGTGGTGAGCAGTTCTTC
TRBJ2-5,TRBV19,NA,once,CASSLGSSETQYF,TGTGCCAGTAGTCTAGGGAGTTCAGAGACCCAGTACTTC
TRBJ1-4,TRBV19,NA,NA,CASWGTGAGEKLFF,TGTGCCAGCTGGGGAACAGGAGCGGGTGAAAAACTGTTTTTT
TRBJ1-3,TRBV11-3,NA,once,CASSPGQGPGNTIYF,TGTGCCAGCAGCCCTGGCCAGGGGCCTGGAAACACCATATATTTT
TRBJ1-2,TRBV15,NA,few,CATSRVGGRLTANYGYTF,TGTGCCACCAGCAGAGTCGGAGGCAGGTTAACAGCTAACTATGGCTACACCTTC
TRBJ2-7,TRBV3-1/TRBV3-2,TRBD2,NA,CASSRTSGRSEQYF,TGTGCCAGCAGCCGGACTAGCGGGAGGAGCGAGCAGTACTTC